The 19 T cell receptor beta chains listed next were all sequenced from one sample in a study of CD8 T cells in Susac syndrome. Random hexamers were used to reverse transcribe an amount of about 0.45 to 1 ug RNA. One entry per CDR3 protein results from TCRdb running MiXCR on the immunoSEQ multiplex PCR reads. The sample records roughly 200,000 distinct CDR3 sequences, approximately 95% being singletons. Sequenced input: CD4+ T cells from PBMCs. All receptors derive from a human donor in good health.

The rearrangement links TRBV7-9 to TRBJ2-7; tentatively, D is TRBD1 (6 bases). This CDR3 is 14 amino acids long. Germline V gives CDR1 SEHNR, CDR2 FQNEAQ (reference sequence). V lost 3 bases and J 1 base, leaving 10 bases between the germline ends. The CDR3 DNA reads TGTGCCAGCAGCTTCGCACAGGGATCCTACGAGCAGTACTTC. This gives the protein CASSFAQGSYEQYF.

V gene TRBV20-1 combines with J gene TRBJ1-3; D is uncertain. CDR3 length equals 13 residues. CDR1 is DFQATT and CDR2 is SNEGSKA in the germline V gene (reference sequence). V was cut by 6 bases and J by 2 bases, with 11 bases left in between. CDR3: CSAPSSPGNTIYF. The CDR3 bases are TGCAGTGCACCTAGTAGTCCTGGAAACACCATATATTTT.

The CDR3 DNA is TGCGCCAGCAGCCAAGATAAGTATCGCGCAGGGGGCAATGGCTACACCTTC. This sequence encodes CASSQDKYRAGGNGYTF. V is TRBV4-1 and J is TRBJ1-2; 8 positions agree with TRBD1. This CDR3 has 17 amino acids. CDR1 and CDR2 from the germline V gene are MGHRA and YSYEKL. With V trimmed by 0 bases and J by 6 bases, 12 bases remained unmatched.

This clonotype was seen just once. This chain joins TRBV3-1 and TRBJ1-1; D is possibly TRBD1 (5 bases). V was shortened by 4 bases and J by 7 bases, with 10 bases between the two germline ends. The CDR3 loop spans 12 amino acids. Germline V lookup: CDR1 LGHDT, CDR2 YNNKEL (reference sequence). The CDR3 region has the DNA TGTGCCAGCAGCCTAGGGGTGAGTGAAGCTTTCTTT. It is translated as CASSLGVSEAFF.

The chain employs TRBV7-3 and TRBJ1-6; tentative D call: TRBD1 (5 bases). CDR3 length: 14 amino acids. V was cut by 4 bases and J by 10 bases, with 14 bases left in between. Per the germline V gene, CDR1 is SGHTA and CDR2 is FQGTGA. CDR3 loop: CASSSRGPSSPLHF. The CDR3 DNA follows: TGTGCCAGCAGCTCGCGGGGACCGTCCTCACCCCTCCACTTT.

This chain joins TRBV6-5 and TRBJ2-3; D is perhaps TRBD2 (6 bases). The V gene's germline CDR1 is MNHEY and CDR2 SVGAGI. The CDR3 is 14 residues long. Trimming pared 7 bases from V and 1 base from J, leaving 12 bases between. The CDR3 nucleotides are TGTGCCAGCACCCCATGGGGGGGCACAGATACGCAGTATTTT. Protein: CASTPWGGTDTQYF.

J is TRBJ1-6 and V is TRBV30, with 9 bases lining up with TRBD1. The germline V gene has CDR1 GTSNPN and CDR2 SVGIG (reference sequence). This CDR3 comprises 13 residues. J was trimmed by 7 bases and V by 4 bases; bases with no gene match: 2. The CDR3 sequence is CAWKDRGNSPLHF. CDR3 DNA: TGTGCCTGGAAGGACAGGGGAAATTCACCCCTCCACTTT.

The chain carries TRBV24-1 and TRBJ1-1; TRBD1 might be the D (5 bases). The germline V and J ends were trimmed by 7 bases and 1 base, with 12 bases remaining between them. The germline CDR1 and CDR2 sequences are KGHDR and SFDVKD. The length of the CDR3 is 14 residues. CDR3 coding DNA: TGTGCCACCAGCACCGGGACGGAGAACACTGAAGCTTTCTTT. Amino acids: CATSTGTENTEAFF.

The genes are TRBV29-1 and TRBJ2-2; 12 bases align to TRBD1. CDR3 length: 14 residues. Germline values: CDR1 SQVTM, CDR2 ANQGSEA. Trimming removed 4 bases from V and 6 bases from J; junction bases left unmatched: 3. The CDR3 is CSVGDRGRPGELFF. The CDR3 region has the DNA TGCAGCGTTGGGGACAGGGGGCGACCCGGGGAGCTGTTTTTT.

This clonotype was seen only once. The chain employs TRBV5-1 and TRBJ2-1, with D tentatively TRBD1 or TRBD2 (6 bases each). V lost 3 bases to trimming and J lost 3 bases, with 13 bases between them. The CDR3 runs to 15 residues. Germline-derived CDR1 and CDR2 are SGHRS and YFSETQ. CDR3 bases: TGCGCCAGCAGCTCCTCGGGGGCCCGCTACAATGAGCAGTTCTTC. It specifies CASSSSGARYNEQFF.

The genes are TRBV6-2 or TRBV6-3 and TRBJ2-7, with 7 nucleotides matching TRBD1. This CDR3 contains 16 residues. The V segment lost 8 bases and the J segment 3 bases; nucleotides outside the gene matches: 16. Germline CDR1 is MNHEY and CDR2 is SVGEGT. CDR3 bases: TGTGCCAGCCGTAAGAGCAGGGGGAATAGCCTCTACGAGCAGTACGTC. Protein: CASRKSRGNSLYEQYV.

The rearrangement uses TRBV6-1 and TRBJ2-7; D may be TRBD1 (5 bases). Trimming took 4 bases from V and 4 from J, leaving 11 bases between them. The CDR3 has 13 residues. Germline CDR1 reads MNHNS; CDR2 reads SASEGT. CDR3 bases: TGTGCCAGCAGTGTACGGGCAGGGTACGAGCAGTACTTC. It encodes CASSVRAGYEQYF.

This chain connects TRBV24-1 to TRBJ2-5; no definite D call. The ends were cut back, 4 bases at V and 4 bases at J, with 9 bases in the middle. This CDR3 has 13 residues. CDR1 is KGHDR, CDR2 SFDVKD, per germline. The CDR3 is CATSESPLETQYF. Here the CDR3 DNA reads TGTGCCACCAGTGAGTCTCCTTTAGAGACCCAGTACTTC.

The genes are TRBV20-1 and TRBJ2-5; D is unresolved. The germline CDR1 and CDR2 sequences are DFQATT and SNEGSKA (reference sequence). The CDR3 sequence is 14 residues long. V lost 6 bases and J 3 bases, leaving 17 bases between the germline ends. The chain's CDR3 is CSATDPVGKETQYF. CDR3 DNA sequence: TGCAGTGCCACTGACCCGGTGGGGAAAGAGACCCAGTACTTC.

The rearrangement links TRBV5-1 to TRBJ1-6; possibly TRBD1 for D (5 bases). The germline V gene encodes CDR1 SGHRS and CDR2 YFSETQ. CDR3 length: 13 residues. V lost 5 bases to trimming and J lost 12 bases, with 15 bases between them. The CDR3 loop is CASRAGQGGPLHF. The CDR3 DNA reads TGCGCCAGCAGGGCAGGGCAGGGAGGACCCCTCCACTTT.

This rearrangement joins TRBV28 to TRBJ2-3; 8 positions match TRBD1. Germline trimming cut 6 bases from V and 5 bases from J; bases unmatched to any gene: 4. Germline CDR1 MDHEN, CDR2 SYDVKM. CDR3 length: 13 residues. The DNA for the CDR3 is TGTGCCAGCAGCACGGACAGGGTAGATACGCAGTATTTT. Amino acids: CASSTDRVDTQYF.

V gene TRBV5-1 combines with J gene TRBJ2-4, with D possibly being TRBD1 or TRBD2 (5 bases each). Trimming removed 0 bases from V and 10 bases from J, with 20 bases in between. The CDR3 has 16 residues. Germline CDR1 SGHRS, CDR2 YFSETQ. The DNA for the CDR3 is TGCGCCAGCAGCTTGGACGCAGGGTGGGAGAAGGGGATTCAGTACTTC. Its protein is CASSLDAGWEKGIQYF.

The V gene is TRBV19, the J gene TRBJ1-6; the D is unclear. Deletions cut 3 bases from V and 11 bases from J, with 11 bases between. This CDR3 is 13 amino acids long. The germline V gene encodes CDR1 LNHDA and CDR2 SQIVND (reference sequence). CDR3 sequence: CASSIGMETPLHF. The CDR3 bases are TGTGCCAGTAGTATCGGAATGGAAACACCCCTCCACTTT. Combining the CDR3 with reference TRBV19 and TRBJ1-6 gives the whole variable domain DGGITQSPKYLFRKEGQNVTLSCEQNLNHDAMYWYRQDPGQGLRLIYYSQIVNDFQKGDIAEGYSVSREKKESFPLTVTSAQKNPTAFYLCASSIGMETPLHFGNGTRLTVT.

The DNA for the CDR3 is TGTGCCAGCAGACGGACAGGGACGGGTGGCTACACCTTC. Translating it yields CASRRTGTGGYTF. The chain combines TRBV28 with TRBJ1-2, with TRBD1 matching over 8 bases. The junction had 7 bases not matched to a gene; V was cut back by 6 bases and J by 7 bases. The germline CDR1 and CDR2 sequences are MDHEN and SYDVKM. The CDR3 covers 13 residues.